Listed below are T cell receptor beta chains from one sample, sequenced in a study of blood T cell repertoires in COVID-19. Assay used: immunoSEQ multiplex PCR; TCRdb lists only in-frame clones, some missing. The table has about 160,000 clones, approximately 80% seen once. The material sequenced was PBMCs or T cells enriched from blood (not recorded which). The receptors shown here come from a woman aged 55-70 years who had recovered from COVID-19. Both conserved end residues are part of each CDR3. Each record gives: D gene, V gene, J gene, clone size, CDR3 DNA, CDR3 protein. The D gene is left open where the match is weak. A row's size may be missing; if present it is once, few, many or a size class.

TRBD1	TRBV5-5	TRBJ1-1	-	TGTGCCAGCAGCTCTCTTCCCGGGACAGGGGTGAACACTGAAGCTTTCTTT	CASSSLPGTGVNTEAFF
-	TRBV7-2	TRBJ2-2	-	TGTGCCAGCAGCTCCGGGACAAGGACCGGGGAGCTGTTTTTT	CASSSGTRTGELFF
-	TRBV12-3/TRBV12-4	TRBJ1-4	few	TGTGCCAGCAGCACAGGTGATAATGAAAAACTGTTTTTT	CASSTGDNEKLFF
TRBD1	TRBV5-1	TRBJ1-4	-	TGCGCCAGCAGCTTGGGACAGGGAGAAAAACTGTTTTTT	CASSLGQGEKLFF
-	TRBV24-1	TRBJ2-7	-	TGTGCCACCAGTGATCCACACTCCTACGAGCAGTACTTC	CATSDPHSYEQYF
-	TRBV2	TRBJ1-5	-	TGTGCCAGCAGTGAGTGGACAGCTAGCAATCAGCCCCAGCATTTT	CASSEWTASNQPQHF
-	TRBV5-1	TRBJ1-4	once	TGCGCCAGCAGCTTGAGCGCAACTAATGAAAAACTGTTTTTT	CASSLSATNEKLFF
TRBD1	TRBV7-9	TRBJ1-2	few	TGTGCCAGCAGCGCCGGGACAGCACTTAACTATGGCTACACCTTC	CASSAGTALNYGYTF
TRBD1	TRBV7-9	TRBJ2-7	-	TGTGCCAGCAGCTTATCGAGGGGGCTCTACGAGCAGTACTTC	CASSLSRGLYEQYF
-	TRBV30	TRBJ1-5	once	TGTGCCTGGAGCAGGGAACGCAATCAGCCCCAGCATTTT	CAWSRERNQPQHF
-	TRBV7-6	TRBJ2-5	-	TGTGCCAGCAGCTTAGCGTTGTCTAGCAGAGAAGAGACCCAGTACTTC	CASSLALSSREETQYF
-	TRBV6-5	TRBJ2-7	-	TGTGCCAGCAGTTACTCGAGGCAGGGCCAGCAGTACTTC	CASSYSRQGQQYF
TRBD2	TRBV6-2/TRBV6-3	TRBJ2-7	-	TGTGCCAGCAGTTACTCTTTCGGGACTAGCGGGGTTAGCTCCTACGAGCAGTACTTC	CASSYSFGTSGVSSYEQYF
TRBD2	TRBV19	TRBJ2-7	-	TGTGCCCAGCTACAGAGCGGGGGCGACTACGAGCAGTACTTC	CAQLQSGGDYEQYF
-	TRBV28	TRBJ1-5	-	TGTGCCAGCAGTAGGGGAGGTAGCAATCAGCCCCAGCATTTT	CASSRGGSNQPQHF
TRBD1	TRBV19	TRBJ2-2	-	TGTGCCAGTAGTAATGAATACAGGGGACCGAACACCGGGGAGCTGTTTTTT	CASSNEYRGPNTGELFF
-	TRBV5-1	TRBJ2-2	once	TGCGCCAGCAGCTTGCGTACAGGGACGAACACCGGGGAGCTGTTTTTT	CASSLRTGTNTGELFF
TRBD1	TRBV7-3	TRBJ1-2	few	TGTGCCAGCAGCACGACAGGGGCATATGGCTACACCTTC	CASSTTGAYGYTF
TRBD1	TRBV27	TRBJ2-7	-	TGTGCCAGCAGTTGGTCCGGGACAGGAGACTACGAGCAGTACTTC	CASSWSGTGDYEQYF
TRBD1	TRBV2	TRBJ1-2	-	TGTGCCAGCAGAGGGACAGGGGATAAAGACTATGGCTACACCTTC	CASRGTGDKDYGYTF
TRBD1	TRBV4-1	TRBJ1-2	-	TGCGCCAGCAGCCCCACAGGGGGACAGGGTTACGGCTACACCTTC	CASSPTGGQGYGYTF
-	TRBV3-1/TRBV3-2	TRBJ1-4	once	TGTGCCAGCAGCCTCCTAGGGGGTGGCGAAAAACTGTTTTTT	CASSLLGGGEKLFF
TRBD1	TRBV11-2	TRBJ1-2	-	TGTGCCAGCAGCCCCCAAGCCACACAGACAGGGTCGTACGGCTACACCTTC	CASSPQATQTGSYGYTF
-	TRBV28	TRBJ2-7	-	TGTGCCAGCACGGCAGGCGACTACGAGCAGTACTTC	CASTAGDYEQYF
-	TRBV6-5	TRBJ1-6	-	TGTGCCAGCGGACATAGTAATTCACCCCTCCACTTT	CASGHSNSPLHF
TRBD2	TRBV5-1	TRBJ2-7	-	TGCGCCAGCAGCTTAAACGGTCCCGGGGGAGGGACCGAGCAGTACTTC	CASSLNGPGGGTEQYF
-	TRBV7-9	TRBJ2-2	many	TGTGCCAGCAGCCGGGGTTCCGGGGAGCTGTTTTTT	CASSRGSGELFF
-	TRBV18	TRBJ2-3	-	TGTGCCAGCAAGGACTCTCGAGATACGCAGTATTTT	CASKDSRDTQYF
-	TRBV20-1	TRBJ2-2	-	TGCAGTGCCTCAGGGTCCGGGGAGCTGTTTTTT	CSASGSGELFF
TRBD1	TRBV7-6	TRBJ1-6	-	TGTGCCAGCAGCATAGGACAGGGGAATAATTCACCCCTCCACTTT	CASSIGQGNNSPLHF
-	TRBV15	TRBJ2-2	-	TGTGCCACCAGCCCTTTGGAGGACACCGGGGAGCTGTTTTTT	CATSPLEDTGELFF
-	TRBV19	TRBJ2-1	-	TGTGCCAGTAGTATAGGAGCGGGTCTCTCAAACGCCTACAATGAGCAGTTCTTC	CASSIGAGLSNAYNEQFF
TRBD1	TRBV5-8	TRBJ1-1	once	TGTGCCAGCAGCAGGGGACAGGGGGCAGGAACTGAAGCTTTCTTT	CASSRGQGAGTEAFF
TRBD1	TRBV5-1	TRBJ2-7	many	TGCGCCAGCAGCCCCCGGACAGGGAACGACGAGCAGTACTTC	CASSPRTGNDEQYF
TRBD1	TRBV19	TRBJ2-7	-	TGTGCCAGTAGTATTTGGGGACAGGGAACCTACGAGCAGTACTTC	CASSIWGQGTYEQYF
TRBD1	TRBV7-2	TRBJ2-4	-	TGTGCCAGCAGCTACGGACAGGGGGATTTTCAGTACTTC	CASSYGQGDFQYF
TRBD1	TRBV7-2	TRBJ2-7	-	TGTGCCAGCAGCAGTACAGGGGACTACGAGCAGTACTTC	CASSSTGDYEQYF
TRBD1	TRBV19	TRBJ1-5	-	TGTGCCAGTACTGGGGACAGCTACAATCAGCCCCAGCATTTT	CASTGDSYNQPQHF
-	TRBV10-2	TRBJ2-5	-	TGCGCCAGCAGTGAGTCGAGACCAGGCCCCGGAGAGACCCAGTACTTC	CASSESRPGPGETQYF
-	TRBV3-1/TRBV3-2	TRBJ2-1	-	TGTGCCAGCAGCCAAGGCAGGGCCAACAATGAGCAGTTCTTC	CASSQGRANNEQFF
TRBD1	TRBV14	TRBJ1-1	few	TGTGCCAGCAGCATCACAGGGGCCCGTGCCCTTGAAGCTTTCTTT	CASSITGARALEAFF
TRBD1	TRBV7-2	TRBJ1-3	-	TGTGCCAGCAGCTCCGGACAGGGGGCGTTTGGAAACACCATATATTTT	CASSSGQGAFGNTIYF
TRBD1	TRBV27	TRBJ1-1	few	TGTGCCAGCAGGCCCCGTTCAGGGGGCGCGTCGACTGAAGCTTTCTTT	CASRPRSGGASTEAFF
-	TRBV10-3	TRBJ2-4	-	TGTGCCATCAGTGATTTGGGCGATGCCAAAAACATTCAGTACTTC	CAISDLGDAKNIQYF
TRBD1	TRBV2	TRBJ1-1	many	TGTGCCAGCGAGGACAGGGAGTTCGTAGCTTTCTTT	CASEDREFVAFF
-	TRBV5-6	TRBJ2-7	-	TGTGCCAGCAGCGTGGGACTCCCCTCCTACGAGCAGTACTTC	CASSVGLPSYEQYF
-	TRBV25-1	TRBJ2-1	-	TGTGCCAGCAGTGCTTATGAGCAGTTCTTC	CASSAYEQFF
-	TRBV9	TRBJ2-3	-	TGTGCCAGCAGCGTAGTGGGGGGGGGCCCCACAGATACGCAGTATTTT	CASSVVGGGPTDTQYF
TRBD1	TRBV5-1	TRBJ2-1	once	TGCGCCAGCAGCTTGAGACCGGGACAGACCTACAATGAGCAGTTCTTC	CASSLRPGQTYNEQFF
TRBD2	TRBV24-1	TRBJ2-5	-	TGTGCCACCAGTGATGTCTGGCGGGGGGGCACGGAGACCCAGTACTTC	CATSDVWRGGTETQYF
TRBD2	TRBV30	TRBJ2-5	-	TGTGCCTTATCCAGCGGGGGACAAGAGACCCAGTACTTC	CALSSGGQETQYF